Here is one TCR beta chain with its context. Its antigen is still unknown. The treatment was: around 19 received Ad26.COV2.S at low or high dose, single or two shots; about 5 received placebo; per-sample allocation not given. On day 63 after the first injection, vaccine and placebo recipients gave samples. An adult donor aged 18-55 years was enrolled in Boston. The data derive from a study of Ad26.COV2.S vaccination and SARS-CoV-2 variants. Background on the study: A COV1001 Ad26.COV2.S trial-arm participant provided the sample. Once, or twice with 56 days between doses, Ad26.COV2.S was given intramuscularly.

V gave up 1 base and J gave up 1 base, with 10 bases separating them. Germline CDR1 and CDR2: SGHRS and YFSETQ. The CDR3 is made up of 15 amino acids. Only in-frame clones appear in the TCRdb table, and some are missing; sequencing was by immunoSEQ multiplex PCR. Of some 290,000 clones listed, approximately 80% were seen once; the top ten hold 2.1%. Study findings and constraints: Responses of spike-specific T cells (both CD8+ and CD4+) reportedly showed substantial breadth after vaccination.

J is TRBJ2-3 and V is TRBV5-1; TRBD1 is a possible D gene (5 bases). The TCR originated in a person aged 18 to 65 who received the Ad26.COV2.S COVID-19 vaccine or a placebo. This specimen consisted of peripheral blood, obtained in a trial of Ad26.COV2.S vaccine versus placebo. CDR3: CASSLRGMGTDTQYF. The CDR3 DNA is TGCGCCAGCAGCTTGAGGGGAATGGGCACAGATACGCAGTATTTT.